This T cell receptor (beta chain) comes out of a study of post-analysis software for immune sequencing data. Study-wide background: Relapsing-remitting, secondary progressive and progressive-relapsing forms of multiple sclerosis all featured among disease courses. Study results and caveats: F measure clustering grouped samples strongly by preparation batch. Five or six TRBV segments, TRBV5-6, TRBV5-1 and TRBV20-1 among them, were found more frequent in patients than controls. Normalized Chao1 diversity was significantly reduced in patients versus controls.

The germline V gene has CDR1 SGHRS and CDR2 YFSETQ. The CDR3 has 14 amino acids. V gave up 0 bases and J gave up 0 bases, with 7 bases separating them. Many counts were recorded for this clonotype. Its antigen remains unidentified. TCR beta cDNA libraries included unique molecular identifiers. MiXCR, run by TCRdb on the PCR reads, gives a single entry per CDR3 protein. The sample lists hundreds of thousands of distinct CDR3 sequences, about 40% occurring once. This clonotype was obtained from a girl aged 2 to 10 with multiple sclerosis. This rearrangement joins TRBV5-1 to TRBJ2-7, with D maybe TRBD1 (5 bases). The sample consisted of blood. CDR3 nucleotides: TGCGCCAGCAGCTTGGTGCAGGGCTCCTACGAGCAGTACTTC. Residues: CASSLVQGSYEQYF.